This TCR beta chain came from a study of blood T cells in healthy people across ages. Germline V lookup: CDR1 DFQATT, CDR2 SNEGSKA (reference sequence). Deletions cut 0 bases from V and 2 bases from J, with 8 bases between. The CDR3 totals 13 residues. Sample-barcoded 5' priming and a J-beta primer mix drove a second PCR of roughly 6 to 12 cycles. Template switching added a 12-random-nucleotide identifier to every cDNA molecule. TCRdb passed the 5' RACE reads through MiXCR, listing each CDR3 protein once. This sample has some 800,000 distinct CDR3 sequences; more than 40% occur once, and the top ten carry nearly 20%. There are a few counts of this clonotype.

The sequenced sample was blood. The V call is TRBV20-1, the J call TRBJ2-7; D unclear. The TCR sequence derives from a man aged 55-75 years in good health. CDR3 sequence: CSAREALAYEQYF. The CDR3 DNA reads as TGCAGTGCTAGAGAAGCGCTAGCCTACGAGCAGTACTTC.